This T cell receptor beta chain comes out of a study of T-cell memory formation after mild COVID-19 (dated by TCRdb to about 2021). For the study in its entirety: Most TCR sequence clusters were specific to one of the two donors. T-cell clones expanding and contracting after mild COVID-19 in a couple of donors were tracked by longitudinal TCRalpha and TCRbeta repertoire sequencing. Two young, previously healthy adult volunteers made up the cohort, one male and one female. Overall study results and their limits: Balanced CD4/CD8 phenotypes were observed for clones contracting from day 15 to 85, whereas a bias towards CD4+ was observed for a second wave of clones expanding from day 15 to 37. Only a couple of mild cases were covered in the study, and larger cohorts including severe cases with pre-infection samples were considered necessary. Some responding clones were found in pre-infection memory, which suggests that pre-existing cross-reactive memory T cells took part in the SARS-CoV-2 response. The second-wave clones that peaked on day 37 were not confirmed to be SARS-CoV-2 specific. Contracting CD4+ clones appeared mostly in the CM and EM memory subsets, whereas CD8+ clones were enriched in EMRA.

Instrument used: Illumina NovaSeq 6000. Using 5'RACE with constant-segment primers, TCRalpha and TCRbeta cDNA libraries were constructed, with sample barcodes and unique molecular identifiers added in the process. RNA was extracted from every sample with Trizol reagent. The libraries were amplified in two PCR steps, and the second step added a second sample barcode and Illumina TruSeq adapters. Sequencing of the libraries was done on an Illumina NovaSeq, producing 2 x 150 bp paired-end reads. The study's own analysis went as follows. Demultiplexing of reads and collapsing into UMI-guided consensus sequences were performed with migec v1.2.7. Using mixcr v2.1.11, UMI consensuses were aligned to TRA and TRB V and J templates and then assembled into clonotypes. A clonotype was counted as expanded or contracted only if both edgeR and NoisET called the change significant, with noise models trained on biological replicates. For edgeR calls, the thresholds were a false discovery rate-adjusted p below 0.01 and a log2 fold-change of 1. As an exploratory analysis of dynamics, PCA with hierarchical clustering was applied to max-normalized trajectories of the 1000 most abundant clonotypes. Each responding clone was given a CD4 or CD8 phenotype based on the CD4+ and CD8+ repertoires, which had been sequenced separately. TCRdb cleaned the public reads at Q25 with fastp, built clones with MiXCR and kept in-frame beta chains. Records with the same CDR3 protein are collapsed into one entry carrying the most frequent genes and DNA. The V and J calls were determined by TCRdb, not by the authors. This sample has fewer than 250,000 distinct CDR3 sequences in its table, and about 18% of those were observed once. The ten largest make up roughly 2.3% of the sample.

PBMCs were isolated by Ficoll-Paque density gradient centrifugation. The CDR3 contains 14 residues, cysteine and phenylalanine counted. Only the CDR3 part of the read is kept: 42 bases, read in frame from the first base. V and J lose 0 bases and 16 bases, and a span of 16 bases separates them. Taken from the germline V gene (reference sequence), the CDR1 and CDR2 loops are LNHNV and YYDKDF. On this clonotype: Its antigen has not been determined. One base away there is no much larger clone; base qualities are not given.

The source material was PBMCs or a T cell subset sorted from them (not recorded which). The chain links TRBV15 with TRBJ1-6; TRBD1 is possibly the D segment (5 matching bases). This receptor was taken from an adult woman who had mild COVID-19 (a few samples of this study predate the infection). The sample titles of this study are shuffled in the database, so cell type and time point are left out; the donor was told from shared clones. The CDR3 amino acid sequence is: CATSRDRAGGGLHF. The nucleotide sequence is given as TGTGCCACCAGCAGAGATCGCGCGGGGGGAGGTCTCCACTTT.